One and the same sample provided the 14 T cell receptor beta chains below, sequenced in a study of early T cells in non-severe SARS-CoV-2 infection. TCRdb reprocessed the 5' RACE reads with MiXCR, giving one entry per CDR3 protein. This table holds about 64,000 distinct CDR3 sequences, roughly 14% found once. The sample was whole blood. The receptors shown here come from an adult who was a healthcare worker with PCR-confirmed SARS-CoV-2 infection or an uninfected control (not recorded which).

The gene calls are TRBV7-3 and TRBJ2-7; TRBD1 matches at 8 bases. This CDR3 spans 15 amino acids. V lost 0 bases to trimming and J lost 2 bases; unmatched junction nucleotides: 3. The germline V gene encodes CDR1 SGHTA and CDR2 FQGTGA. The CDR3 nucleotides are TGTGCCAGCAGCTTAACGGGGACAGGAGCCTACGAGCAGTACTTC. This encodes CASSLTGTGAYEQYF. The full variable domain, rest sourced from reference TRBV7-3 and TRBJ2-7, is GAGVSQTPSNKVTEKGKYVELRCDPISGHTALYWYRQSLGQGPEFLIYFQGTGAADDSGLPNDRFFAVRPEGSVSTLKIQRTERGDSAVYLCASSLTGTGAYEQYFGPGTRLTVT.

The table lists this clonotype with many counts. J is TRBJ1-2 and V is TRBV29-1, with D tentatively TRBD1 (5 bases). The CDR3 is made up of 8 amino acids. V lost 7 bases and J 10 bases, leaving 7 bases between the germline ends. Germline V gene sequence: CDR1 SQVTM, CDR2 ANQGSEA. The CDR3 DNA follows: TGCAGCGCTGGGGCCTACACCTTC. It is translated as CSAGAYTF.

There are many counts of this clonotype. The V gene is TRBV10-3, the J gene TRBJ1-2; D not certain. This CDR3 has 13 residues. V dropped 6 bases and J dropped 3 bases, with 11 bases sitting between them. Germline assignment: CDR1 ENHRY and CDR2 SYGVKD. CDR3 sequence reads: CAIRPAVDYGYTF. The CDR3 DNA sequence: TGTGCCATCAGACCAGCGGTGGACTATGGCTACACCTTC.

The chain couples TRBV5-4 to TRBJ2-7, with unresolved D. The germline V and J ends were trimmed by 4 bases and 1 base, with 12 bases remaining between them. The CDR3 totals 14 residues. Germline values: CDR1 SGHNT, CDR2 YYREEE (reference sequence). DNA for the CDR3: TGTGCCAGCAGCCCGCGGACGGAATCCTACGAGCAGTACTTC. It specifies CASSPRTESYEQYF.

The chain joins TRBV29-1 to TRBJ2-7; D is possibly TRBD1 (6 bases). With 7 bases removed from V and 0 bases from J, the gap between germline ends came to 7 bases. The CDR3 runs 11 residues. Germline loops: CDR1 SQVTM, CDR2 ANQGSEA. The CDR3 is CSAQGSYEQYF. The CDR3 nucleotides are TGCAGCGCACAGGGCTCCTACGAGCAGTACTTC.

This clonotype was picked up many times. The chain combines TRBV7-9 with TRBJ1-1; 7 nucleotides line up with TRBD1. J gave up 7 bases and V 5 bases, and 10 bases lay outside the gene matches. The V gene's germline CDR1 is SEHNR and CDR2 FQNEAQ (reference sequence). The CDR3 is 14 residues long. CDR3 region: CASSRQGAANEAFF. In DNA form, the CDR3 reads TGTGCCAGCAGCCGACAGGGAGCGGCGAATGAAGCTTTCTTT. Using reference TRBV7-9 and TRBJ1-1 for the parts outside the CDR3, the full variable domain is DTGVSQNPRHKITKRGQNVTFRCDPISEHNRLYWYRQTLGQGPEFLTYFQNEAQLEKSRLLSDRFSAERPKGSFSTLEIQRTEQGDSAMYLCASSRQGAANEAFFGQGTRLTVV.

The chain is built from TRBV19 and TRBJ1-2; TRBD1 matches at 8 bases. CDR3 size: 14 residues. Germline V gives CDR1 LNHDA, CDR2 SQIVND (reference sequence). Losses at the gene ends were 3 bases for V and 4 bases for J; bases not matched to a gene: 4. CDR3 DNA sequence: TGTGCCAGTAGTATCCCAGGGGGCGTCTATGGCTACACCTTC. It is translated as CASSIPGGVYGYTF.

This clonotype was seen ten or more times. The chain couples TRBV6-5 to TRBJ2-7; TRBD2 matches at 14 bases. The CDR3 extends over 16 amino acids. The V gene end was trimmed by 5 bases and the J gene end by 0 bases; junction bases not matched to a gene: 3. Germline V lookup: CDR1 MNHEY, CDR2 SVGAGI. The DNA for the CDR3 is TGTGCCAGCAGTCGCGGGACTAGCGGGGGCTCCTACGAGCAGTACTTC. This codes for CASSRGTSGGSYEQYF.

This clonotype was recorded many times. This chain connects TRBV5-1 to TRBJ2-7; no definite D call. The CDR3 loop spans 15 amino acids. Germline V lookup: CDR1 SGHRS, CDR2 YFSETQ. V lost 4 bases and J 0 bases, leaving 14 bases between the germline ends. The CDR3: CASSRASAFSYEQYF. Written as DNA, the CDR3 is TGCGCCAGCAGCCGGGCCAGTGCTTTCTCCTACGAGCAGTACTTC.

This rearrangement joins TRBV11-2 to TRBJ2-3, with unresolved D. Deletions cut 0 bases from V and 3 bases from J, with 4 bases between. The germline V gene has CDR1 SGHAT and CDR2 FQNNGV. The CDR3 has 13 amino acids. The CDR3 loop is CASSLDITDTQYF. The CDR3 region has the DNA TGTGCCAGCAGCTTAGATATAACAGATACGCAGTATTTT.

About this clonotype: With a much larger clone just one base away, this may be a read error. The chain combines TRBV7-2 with TRBJ1-1; D might be TRBD1 (5 bases). The V gene lost 7 bases and the J gene lost 7 bases, with 19 bases spanning the gap. This CDR3 contains 14 residues. Germline loops: CDR1 SGHTA, CDR2 FQGNSA. The CDR3 nucleotides are TGTGCCAGCATCAAAGGGACCCGCTCGGGTGAAGCTTTCTTT. Protein: CASIKGTRSGEAFF.

This clonotype was counted ten times or more. This chain links TRBV9 with TRBJ1-5; D is unclear. The CDR3 has 14 residues. The V end was cut by 4 bases, the J end by 0 bases, with 8 bases between. From germline, CDR1 is SGDLS and CDR2 YYNGEE. CDR3 amino acids: CASSLGNSNQPQHF. Here the CDR3 DNA reads TGTGCCAGCAGCTTGGGCAATAGCAATCAGCCCCAGCATTTT.

This chain uses TRBV5-1 with TRBJ2-7; D uncertain. The V and J ends lost 0 bases and 6 bases respectively, with 10 bases between them. The CDR3 contains 13 residues. Germline V gene data show CDR1 as SGHRS and CDR2 as YFSETQ. This CDR3 is CASSLANGAEQYF. CDR3 DNA: TGCGCCAGCAGCTTGGCCAATGGTGCCGAGCAGTACTTC.

This clonotype was counted between two and nine times. This CDR3 is CASSHGAYNEQFF. In DNA, the CDR3 is TGTGCCAGCAGCCACGGGGCCTACAATGAGCAGTTCTTC. This chain connects TRBV6-6 to TRBJ2-1, with a weak D call TRBD2 (5 bases). Per germline, CDR1 MNHNY and CDR2 SVGAGI (reference sequence). CDR3 length: 13 residues. V was clipped by 6 bases and J by 2 bases, with 8 bases between them.